These T cell receptor beta chains were read from a single sample in a study of blood T cell repertoires in COVID-19. Data came from immunoSEQ multiplex PCR; TCRdb stores just in-frame clones and leaves some out. The sample records roughly 250,000 clones, approximately 85% being singletons. Material: PBMCs or T cells enriched from blood (not recorded which). The receptors here all came from a woman aged 25 to 39 who had recovered from COVID-19. Each CDR3 is given with its conserved first and last residue. A D gene is named only where the DNA matches it firmly. A row's size may be missing; if present it is once, few, many or a size class.

TRBJ2-1 | . | TRBV28 | once | TGTGCCAGCAGCAGTCAACAGCTTACAAATGAGCAGTTCTTC | CASSSQQLTNEQFF
TRBJ2-7 | . | TRBV28 | . | TGTGCCAGCAGTCGTAACAGCTACGAGCAGTACTTC | CASSRNSYEQYF
TRBJ1-3 | . | TRBV4-1 | . | TGCGCCAGCAGCCAAGACGGACAATATAGAGACACCATATATTTT | CASSQDGQYRDTIYF
TRBJ2-7 | . | TRBV28 | . | TGTGCCAGCAGTTTACTAGGGGTGGGTTACGAGCAGTACTTC | CASSLLGVGYEQYF
TRBJ1-5 | . | TRBV5-1 | . | TGCGCCAGCAGCCTCCCGCGGGCAGGGGAGAGAAGTCAGCCCCAGCATTTT | CASSLPRAGERSQPQHF
TRBJ1-2 | . | TRBV12-3/TRBV12-4 | . | TGTGCCAGCAGCGGGAACTATGGCTACACCTTC | CASSGNYGYTF
TRBJ1-2 | . | TRBV12-2 | few | TGTGCAAGTCGCTTAGCGGAGATCTTTGGCGATGGCTACACCTTC | CASRLAEIFGDGYTF
TRBJ2-1 | . | TRBV27 | . | TGTGCCAGCAGTGGTTGGACTTCCTCCTACAATGAGCAGTTCTTC | CASSGWTSSYNEQFF
TRBJ2-6 | . | TRBV19 | . | TGTGCCAGTAGTAAGCTCCCGGGAGCCAGCTGGGCCAACGTCCTGACTTTC | CASSKLPGASWANVLTF
TRBJ2-7 | . | TRBV7-2 | . | TGTGCCAGCAGCTTCGGACAGCGTGCCGAGCAGTACTTC | CASSFGQRAEQYF
TRBJ1-1 | . | TRBV28 | . | TGTGCCAGCAGGAGGGAGGGGGTTGGGGTCACTGAAGCTTTCTTT | CASRREGVGVTEAFF
TRBJ2-3 | TRBD2 | TRBV4-1 | . | TGCGCCAGCAGCCTGGGGTTGACTAGCGGGAGCGGCGATACGCAGTATTTT | CASSLGLTSGSGDTQYF
TRBJ1-2 | . | TRBV12-5 | . | TGTGCTAGTGGTTTGCCACTTTACGGCTACACCTTC | CASGLPLYGYTF
TRBJ1-5 | . | TRBV4-1 | . | TGCGCCAGCAGCCAAGATAATCGGAATCAGCCCCAGCATTTT | CASSQDNRNQPQHF
TRBJ2-2 | . | TRBV7-8 | . | TGTGCCAGCAGCTCTCAGAATCAGGTGGTGCTGTTTTTT | CASSSQNQVVLFF
TRBJ1-5 | . | TRBV19 | . | TGTGCCAGTAGTATCCTTGGAGGGGAGGCCAATCAGCCCCAGCATTTT | CASSILGGEANQPQHF
TRBJ1-2 | . | TRBV18 | . | TGTGCCAGCTCACCTAACCCTAGGACAGCAATCCTTGGCTACACCTTC | CASSPNPRTAILGYTF
TRBJ1-1 | . | TRBV29-1 | . | TGCAGCGTTGTAGTATTGAACACTGAAGCTTTCTTT | CSVVVLNTEAFF
TRBJ2-7 | . | TRBV21-1 | once | TGTGCCAGTCTCCGGGACTGGCAATACGAGCAGTACTTC | CASLRDWQYEQYF
TRBJ2-7 | . | TRBV19 | . | TGTGCCAGTAGTGAGGGCCGATACGAGCAGTACTTC | CASSEGRYEQYF
TRBJ1-4 | . | TRBV28 | . | TGTGCCAGCAGTTTCGCGTGGGGGATTTTAGGGGGAAAACTGTTTTTT | CASSFAWGILGGKLFF
TRBJ1-1 | TRBD1 | TRBV5-1 | few | TGCGCCAGCAACCTCCAGGGGGCGAGGAACACTGAAGCTTTCTTT | CASNLQGARNTEAFF
TRBJ1-2 | . | TRBV2 | . | TGTGCCAGCAGCCAAATTCAAGGCTACACCTTC | CASSQIQGYTF
TRBJ2-7 | . | TRBV3-1/TRBV3-2 | . | TGTGCCAGCAGCCAAGGAGTCCTAGATGGCGAGCAGTACTTC | CASSQGVLDGEQYF
TRBJ1-2 | . | TRBV28 | . | TGTGCCAGCAAGCAGGACAGCTATGGCTACACCTTC | CASKQDSYGYTF
TRBJ1-5 | . | TRBV19 | . | TGTGCCAGTAGGTCCAGGGGAAGTAGCAATCAGCCCCAGCATTTT | CASRSRGSSNQPQHF
TRBJ1-1 | . | TRBV11-2 | . | TGTGCCAGCAGCTTAGATGGTGGGAGGAACACTGAAGCTTTCTTT | CASSLDGGRNTEAFF
TRBJ2-7 | TRBD1 | TRBV7-8 | . | TGTGCCAGCAGCGCGGGACAGGGGGCGTCCATCTACGAGCAGTACTTC | CASSAGQGASIYEQYF
TRBJ1-2 | . | TRBV2 | . | TGTGCCAGCAGACCGAGTTGGGCGACCTATGGCTACACCTTC | CASRPSWATYGYTF
TRBJ2-3 | TRBD2 | TRBV6-5 | . | TGTGCCAGCAGTTACGGGGGGGGAACAGATACGCAGTATTTT | CASSYGGGTDTQYF
TRBJ2-5 | . | TRBV10-2 | . | TGCGCCAGCAGTGACCCTTTCCCCTCCTCGGGAGACGAGACCCAGTACTTC | CASSDPFPSSGDETQYF
TRBJ1-2 | . | TRBV25-1 | . | TGTGCCAGCAGTGAAAGAACCACCGGAAACCGCGGGGGCTACACCTTC | CASSERTTGNRGGYTF
TRBJ2-3 | TRBD1 | TRBV19 | . | TGTGCCAGTAGTACCAGGACAGGGTGGGGGACAGATACGCAGTATTTT | CASSTRTGWGTDTQYF
TRBJ1-2 | . | TRBV6-5 | . | TGTGCCAGCACCGCACGGAGTAACTATGGCTACACCTTC | CASTARSNYGYTF
TRBJ2-1 | TRBD1 | TRBV11-2 | . | TGTGCCAGCAGCACCCGGACAGGTTTTATCAATGAGCAGTTCTTC | CASSTRTGFINEQFF
TRBJ2-1 | TRBD2 | TRBV7-9 | . | TGTGCCAGCAGCTTTGGGACTAGCGGAAATGAGCAGTTCTTC | CASSFGTSGNEQFF
TRBJ2-7 | . | TRBV10-3 | once | TGTGCCACCGGGGGAGGGGGGTCCTACGAGCAGTACTTC | CATGGGGSYEQYF
TRBJ2-5 | . | TRBV5-1 | . | TGCGCCAGCAGCTTGGGACAGATTTATCAAGAGACCCAGTACTTC | CASSLGQIYQETQYF
TRBJ1-2 | TRBD1 | TRBV29-1 | . | TGCAGCGTGGAAACAGGGGGCGATGTTGGCTACACCTTC | CSVETGGDVGYTF
TRBJ2-3 | . | TRBV5-1 | . | TGCGCCAGCGGTGACCAGGGGGATACGCAGTATTTT | CASGDQGDTQYF
TRBJ1-1 | . | TRBV27 | few | TGTGCCAGCAAAGTAACCTCCCGCGGGTACACTGAAGCTTTCTTT | CASKVTSRGYTEAFF
TRBJ2-7 | TRBD2 | TRBV9 | . | TGTGCCAGCAGCCCGGGGAGGGGCTACGAGCAGTACTTC | CASSPGRGYEQYF
TRBJ2-1 | TRBD2 | TRBV5-1 | . | TGCGCCAGCAGCTTGGACGGGAGGGTAATAGATGAGCAGTTCTTC | CASSLDGRVIDEQFF
TRBJ2-3 | TRBD2 | TRBV4-1 | . | TGCGCCAGCAGCCAAGGGCACAGCGGGGGGCGAGATACGCAGTATTTT | CASSQGHSGGRDTQYF
TRBJ1-1 | . | TRBV5-1 | . | TGCGCCAGCAGCTCAACGCCAGGGGAAGGCTGGGCTGAAGCTTTCTTT | CASSSTPGEGWAEAFF
TRBJ2-1 | . | TRBV28 | . | TGTGCCAGCAGTTGGAGCGGCCCTGAGCAGTTCTTC | CASSWSGPEQFF
TRBJ2-1 | . | TRBV28 | . | TGTGCCAGCAGTTTTTTAGACAGCATCAATGAGCAGTTCTTC | CASSFLDSINEQFF
TRBJ1-4 | TRBD1 | TRBV5-1 | once | TGCGCCAGCCGGACAGGGACGGGTGAAAAACTGTTTTTT | CASRTGTGEKLFF
TRBJ1-2 | TRBD1 | TRBV10-2 | . | TGCGCCAGCAGTGAAAATAACAGGGGAATGGGGGGCTACACCTTC | CASSENNRGMGGYTF
TRBJ1-4 | . | TRBV10-3 | . | TGTGCCATCAGTGCGACAGGCGAAAAACTGTTTTTT | CAISATGEKLFF
TRBJ2-2 | TRBD2 | TRBV6-2/TRBV6-3 | . | TGTGCCAGCAGTCCACTTGACGGGAGGTCGGAAGGGCTGTTTTTT | CASSPLDGRSEGLFF